The rows below give T cell receptor beta chains drawn from one sample of a study of beta chain features in type 1 diabetes. The method was immunoSEQ multiplex PCR; TCRdb's version includes in-frame clones alone and lacks a portion of them. Of 400,000 to 600,000 clones detected, about 29% appear once; the ten largest clones hold 0.06% to 0.07%. The specimen was naive CD4+ T cells from blood. The receptor source for this set is a man between 18 and 29 years old in good health. Both conserved end residues are part of each CDR3. Fields, in order: clone size, D gene, J gene, V gene, CDR3 DNA, CDR3 protein. D genes are given only for firm matches. Expanded clones get a size class; other rows say once, few or many, or leave the size out.

clone size: few; D gene: TRBD1; J gene: TRBJ2-1; V gene: TRBV19; CDR3 DNA: TGTGCCAGTAGTCCCCTGGGACAGACGTACAATGAGCAGTTCTTC; CDR3 protein: CASSPLGQTYNEQFF
clone size: few; D gene: .; J gene: TRBJ1-1; V gene: TRBV30; CDR3 DNA: TGTGCCTGGAGTGTACGTAGTGGGGGTGAAGCTTTCTTT; CDR3 protein: CAWSVRSGGEAFF
clone size: few; D gene: TRBD2; J gene: TRBJ2-1; V gene: TRBV30; CDR3 DNA: TGTGCCTCTCAGCGGGAGCGAACCCCCTACAATGAGCAGTTCTTC; CDR3 protein: CASQRERTPYNEQFF
clone size: .; D gene: TRBD1; J gene: TRBJ2-5; V gene: TRBV19; CDR3 DNA: TGTGCCAGTAGTTCATCCGTCGGGACAGCGCAAGAGACCCAGTACTTC; CDR3 protein: CASSSSVGTAQETQYF
clone size: .; D gene: .; J gene: TRBJ1-2; V gene: TRBV7-2; CDR3 DNA: TGTGCCAGCAGCTTTCGGCTCTCCACCAGAGCTCGCGACTATGGCTACACCTTC; CDR3 protein: CASSFRLSTRARDYGYTF
clone size: .; D gene: .; J gene: TRBJ2-7; V gene: TRBV7-2; CDR3 DNA: TGTGCCAGCAGCTTAAATAGGGGAGAAGGTGAGCAGTACTTC; CDR3 protein: CASSLNRGEGEQYF
clone size: .; D gene: .; J gene: TRBJ1-1; V gene: TRBV18; CDR3 DNA: TGTGCCAGCTCACTCATTGGAGGCACTGAAGCTTTCTTT; CDR3 protein: CASSLIGGTEAFF
clone size: .; D gene: .; J gene: TRBJ2-3; V gene: TRBV7-2; CDR3 DNA: TGTGCCAGCAGGCTAGCCAGGTCCGGGGATACGCAGTATTTT; CDR3 protein: CASRLARSGDTQYF
clone size: .; D gene: .; J gene: TRBJ2-3; V gene: TRBV2; CDR3 DNA: TGTGCCAGCAGTGTGGGCACAGATACGCAGTATTTT; CDR3 protein: CASSVGTDTQYF
clone size: .; D gene: .; J gene: TRBJ2-1; V gene: TRBV9; CDR3 DNA: TGTGCCAGCAGCGTAGCGGGGGATTTCTACAATGAGCAGTTCTTC; CDR3 protein: CASSVAGDFYNEQFF
clone size: few; D gene: TRBD2; J gene: TRBJ2-1; V gene: TRBV5-4; CDR3 DNA: TGTGCCAGCAGCCCCCCCGGGACTAGCGGGGGAAGCTCCTACAATGAGCAGTTCTTC; CDR3 protein: CASSPPGTSGGSSYNEQFF
clone size: once; D gene: .; J gene: TRBJ2-1; V gene: TRBV19; CDR3 DNA: TGTGCCAGTAGTATCCTCGTAGGAGAGCAGTTCTTC; CDR3 protein: CASSILVGEQFF
clone size: few; D gene: TRBD1; J gene: TRBJ2-2; V gene: TRBV6-1; CDR3 DNA: TGTGCCAGCAGTGCCGACAGGGGGATCGGCGGGGAGCTGTTTTTT; CDR3 protein: CASSADRGIGGELFF
clone size: once; D gene: TRBD2; J gene: TRBJ2-3; V gene: TRBV5-4; CDR3 DNA: TGTGCCAGCAGCAGTCCGGGACTAGGCCCAGATACGCAGTATTTT; CDR3 protein: CASSSPGLGPDTQYF
clone size: .; D gene: .; J gene: TRBJ1-4; V gene: TRBV7-9; CDR3 DNA: TGTGCCAGCAGGCGGGACACCAATGAAAAACTGTTTTTT; CDR3 protein: CASRRDTNEKLFF
clone size: few; D gene: TRBD2; J gene: TRBJ2-5; V gene: TRBV5-1; CDR3 DNA: TGCGCCAGCAGCTCGCTAGCGGATACAGAGACCCAGTACTTC; CDR3 protein: CASSSLADTETQYF
clone size: .; D gene: .; J gene: TRBJ2-7; V gene: TRBV7-9; CDR3 DNA: TGTGCCAGCAGCTTAGGTCGGGGCGAGCAGTACTTC; CDR3 protein: CASSLGRGEQYF
clone size: few; D gene: .; J gene: TRBJ1-1; V gene: TRBV6-5; CDR3 DNA: TGTGCCAGCAGTGTGGGAAGAGGAACTGAAGCTTTCTTT; CDR3 protein: CASSVGRGTEAFF
clone size: few; D gene: TRBD2; J gene: TRBJ2-7; V gene: TRBV19; CDR3 DNA: TGTGCCAGTAGTATAGTTCGAGCGGGGACCTACGAGCAGTACTTC; CDR3 protein: CASSIVRAGTYEQYF
clone size: few; D gene: TRBD2; J gene: TRBJ2-1; V gene: TRBV7-2; CDR3 DNA: TGTGCCAGCAGCTTAGTGGGTGGCGGGAGTAGTGGAACTGAGCAGTTCTTC; CDR3 protein: CASSLVGGGSSGTEQFF
clone size: few; D gene: TRBD2; J gene: TRBJ2-7; V gene: TRBV25-1; CDR3 DNA: TGTGCCAGCAGTGAGGCGGCTAGCGGAGCCTACGAGCAGTACTTC; CDR3 protein: CASSEAASGAYEQYF
clone size: .; D gene: .; J gene: TRBJ2-7; V gene: TRBV16; CDR3 DNA: TGTGCCAGCAGCCAATCCTATAACTCCTACGAGCAGTACTTC; CDR3 protein: CASSQSYNSYEQYF
clone size: .; D gene: .; J gene: TRBJ2-3; V gene: TRBV29-1; CDR3 DNA: TGCAGCGTTGAACCCGTCCCCCCAGATACGCAGTATTTT; CDR3 protein: CSVEPVPPDTQYF
clone size: .; D gene: TRBD1; J gene: TRBJ1-1; V gene: TRBV30; CDR3 DNA: TGTGCCTGGAGTCCCAAACCCGGACAGGGCTACATGAACACTGAAGCTTTCTTT; CDR3 protein: CAWSPKPGQGYMNTEAFF
clone size: .; D gene: .; J gene: TRBJ2-3; V gene: TRBV11-2; CDR3 DNA: TGTGCCAGCAGCTTTGATGTTCATTGGAATACGCAGTATTTT; CDR3 protein: CASSFDVHWNTQYF
clone size: .; D gene: TRBD1; J gene: TRBJ2-3; V gene: TRBV4-3; CDR3 DNA: TGCGCCAGCAGCCAAGAGGGGGTTCGACAGGGGCTAGATACGCAGTATTTT; CDR3 protein: CASSQEGVRQGLDTQYF